This entry lists 6 T cell receptor beta chains sequenced from one sample in a study of naive and memory T cell subsets. An equimolar mix of two oligonucleotides served as the beta constant-region primer for TRBC1 and TRBC2. The ligated cDNA underwent four PCR rounds using SP2 and nested alpha and beta constant-region primers. TCRdb ran MiXCR on the UMI-ligation and nested PCR reads and lists one entry per CDR3 protein. This table has 15,000 or so distinct CDR3 sequences, roughly 8.7% appearing once. The sample was central memory CD8+ T cells from blood. The receptors were sampled from a human donor in good health.

The chain has TRBV28 and TRBJ1-2, with D unresolved. Trimming removed 3 bases from V and 8 bases from J, with 22 bases in between. CDR1 is MDHEN and CDR2 is SYDVKM in the germline V gene. The length of the CDR3 is 16 residues. This CDR3 is CASSLHHVALPKGYTF. DNA of the CDR3: TGTGCCAGCAGTTTGCACCATGTAGCTCTACCGAAGGGCTACACCTTC.

The chain uses TRBV2 and TRBJ1-1, with D hard to call. This CDR3 region has 12 residues. V was shortened by 5 bases and J by 3 bases, with 7 bases between the two germline ends. Germline CDR1 and CDR2: SNHLY and FYNNEI. CDR3 sequence (DNA): TGTGCCAGCAGTAGGGAAGACACTGAAGCTTTCTTT. It yields the protein CASSREDTEAFF.

The table lists this clonotype with a few counts. The chain recombines TRBV7-9 with TRBJ1-1; D unclear. V lost 5 bases, J lost 6 bases, and 10 bases lay in between. The CDR3 covers 12 residues. CDR1 is SEHNR, CDR2 FQNEAQ, per germline (reference sequence). The CDR3 DNA is TGTGCCAGCAGCCAATTGTCCTCTGAAGCTTTCTTT. The encoded protein is CASSQLSSEAFF.

In this sample, this clonotype turned up a few times. The rearrangement links TRBV7-8 to TRBJ2-1; the match to TRBD2 covers 10 bases. The CDR3 has 15 amino acids. From germline, CDR1 is SGHVS and CDR2 FQNEAQ. Unmatched junction bases numbered 5, after V lost 5 bases and J lost 4 bases. The CDR3 coding sequence is TGTGCCAGCAGCGATCATAGCGGGGGGTACAATGAGCAGTTCTTC. This gives the protein CASSDHSGGYNEQFF.

This clonotype showed up many times. The V and J genes are TRBV25-1 and TRBJ2-1; D call uncertain. Trimming stripped 7 bases from V and 0 bases from J, with 4 bases between. Germline V CDR1 and CDR2: MGHDK, SYGVNS. This CDR3 comprises 12 residues. The CDR3 sequence is CASTHSYNEQFF. CDR3 nucleotide sequence: TGTGCCAGCACTCACTCCTACAATGAGCAGTTCTTC.

As DNA, the CDR3 is TGTGCCAGTAGTACGTACGAGCAGTACTTC. It encodes CASSTYEQYF. The chain recombines TRBV19 with TRBJ2-7; D is ambiguous. The CDR3 sequence is 10 residues long. V was clipped by 4 bases and J by 4 bases, with 2 bases between them. Per the germline V gene, CDR1 is LNHDA and CDR2 is SQIVND (reference sequence).